The 17 T cell receptor beta chains reported below all come from one sample, sequenced in a study of cytomegalovirus exposure and HLA in healthy donors. TCRdb keeps only in-frame clones here, not all; method: immunoSEQ multiplex PCR. The sample has about 84,000 clones, approximately 91% seen once. Specimen: PBMCs. The receptors shown here come from a man in his thirties or forties in good health and CMV-seronegative.

The chain carries TRBV11-3 and TRBJ2-3; 13 bases match TRBD2. The CDR3 extends over 16 amino acids. V lost 4 bases, J lost 2 bases, and 3 bases stayed unmatched. CDR1 and CDR2 from the germline V gene are SGHNT and YENEEA. As DNA, the CDR3 is TGTGCCAGCAGCTCGGGGACTAGCGGGAACACAGATACGCAGTATTTT. This gives the protein CASSSGTSGNTDTQYF.

This clone was observed once. The chain combines TRBV18 with TRBJ1-1, with a possible D match to TRBD1 (6 bases). Trimming removed 4 bases at V and 0 bases at J, with 18 bases between. CDR3 length: 17 residues. Germline V gene data show CDR1 as KGHSH and CDR2 as LQKENI. The CDR3 DNA sequence: TGTGCCAGCTCACGAGAACCAGGGGAGCTTATGAACACTGAAGCTTTCTTT. Its protein product is CASSREPGELMNTEAFF.

V usage is TRBV4-2 and J usage is TRBJ2-3; TRBD2 matches at 9 bases. V lost 0 bases to trimming and J lost 2 bases; unmatched junction nucleotides: 9. Per the germline V gene, CDR1 is LGHNA and CDR2 is YNFKEQ. The CDR3 runs to 18 residues. CDR3 residues: CASSQDPPASGNTDTQYF. For the CDR3, the DNA is TGTGCCAGCAGCCAAGATCCTCCAGCTAGCGGGAACACAGATACGCAGTATTTT.

This clone was recorded only once. The J gene is TRBJ2-7, the V gene TRBV7-9; 8 nucleotides match TRBD2. This CDR3 spans 15 amino acids. With 1 base clipped from V and 5 bases from J, the junction kept 7 bases outside the gene matches. CDR1 and CDR2 from the germline V gene are SEHNR and FQNEAQ (reference sequence). The CDR3 sequence: CASSLEGGGLNEQYF. The CDR3 DNA is TGTGCCAGCAGCTTAGAGGGCGGGGGGTTAAACGAGCAGTACTTC. The full variable domain, in which reference TRBV7-9 and TRBJ2-7 provide the parts outside the CDR3, is DTGVSQNPRHKITKRGQNVTFRCDPISEHNRLYWYRQTLGQGPEFLTYFQNEAQLEKSRLLSDRFSAERPKGSFSTLEIQRTEQGDSAMYLCASSLEGGGLNEQYFGPGTRLTVT.

The table lists this clone with a count of one. The chain is built from TRBV7-6 and TRBJ1-1; 8 bases are a match to TRBD1. CDR3 size: 15 residues. J lost 4 bases, V lost 5 bases, and 9 bases had no gene match. The V gene's germline CDR1 is SGHVS and CDR2 FNYEAQ. The CDR3 DNA sequence: TGTGCCAGCAGCGATCAAGCAGGGGGCATCACTGAAGCTTTCTTT. Its translation is CASSDQAGGITEAFF. The full variable domain, completed using reference TRBV7-6 and TRBJ1-1, is GAGVSQSPRYKVTKRGQDVALRCDPISGHVSLYWYRQALGQGPEFLTYFNYEAQQDKSGLPNDRFSAERPEGSISTLTIQRTEQRDSAMYRCASSDQAGGITEAFFGQGTRLTVV.

The chain couples TRBV9 to TRBJ2-7; 7 bases fit TRBD1. The CDR3 totals 15 residues. V lost 0 bases, J lost 2 bases, and 5 bases stayed unmatched. Looked up from germline, CDR1 is SGDLS and CDR2 is YYNGEE. CDR3: CASSVGDSSTYEQYF. CDR3 DNA sequence: TGTGCCAGCAGCGTAGGGGACAGCAGCACCTACGAGCAGTACTTC.

The chain is built from TRBV28 and TRBJ2-1; a possible D gene is TRBD2 (5 bases). Trimming removed 3 bases from V and 0 bases from J, with 15 bases in between. Per germline, CDR1 MDHEN and CDR2 SYDVKM. This CDR3 is built from 17 residues. In DNA form, the CDR3 reads TGTGCCAGCAGTTTGCCGAGGGAGACACCCTCCTACAATGAGCAGTTCTTC. Residues: CASSLPRETPSYNEQFF.

The V and J genes are TRBV5-4 and TRBJ2-7, with D possibly TRBD1 on 7 matching bases. With 1 base removed from V and 5 bases from J, the gap between germline ends came to 13 bases. CDR1 is SGHNT, CDR2 YYREEE, per germline (reference sequence). This CDR3 region has 14 residues. The CDR3 loop is CASSLRGDSHEQYF. CDR3 in DNA: TGTGCCAGCAGCTTGAGGGGGGACAGCCACGAGCAGTACTTC.

This rearrangement joins TRBV14 to TRBJ1-6; D ambiguous. This CDR3 comprises 18 residues. V lost 0 bases and J lost 5, with 17 bases in between. Germline V lookup: CDR1 SGHDN, CDR2 FVKESK. The CDR3 is CASSQERLGSSNNSPLHF. The CDR3 coding sequence is TGTGCCAGCAGCCAAGAGCGTCTCGGGAGCTCGAATAATTCACCCCTCCACTTT.

The chain has TRBV7-9 and TRBJ1-6, with no clear D. CDR3 length: 14 amino acids. Germline V gene lookup returns CDR1 SEHNR and CDR2 FQNEAQ (reference sequence). Trimming left V 2 bases short and J 7 bases short, with 9 bases between. CDR3 sequence: CASSLKQQNSPLHF. The CDR3 region has the DNA TGTGCCAGCAGCTTAAAACAGCAGAATTCACCCCTCCACTTT.

In its sample, this clone was seen once. The chain carries TRBV5-1 and TRBJ1-1; D is unclear. Trimming took off 8 bases at V and 4 bases at J, with 21 bases between the two ends. CDR1 is SGHRS, CDR2 YFSETQ, per germline. The CDR3 covers 15 residues. This chain's CDR3 is CASKLAPGEGTEAFF. CDR3 in DNA: TGCGCCAGTAAGCTTGCTCCCGGGGAGGGCACTGAAGCTTTCTTT.

V and J are TRBV15 and TRBJ2-1; 7 bases are shared with TRBD1. The V and J ends lost 1 base and 0 bases, in that order; junction bases with no gene match: 9. The V gene's germline CDR1 is LNHNV and CDR2 YYDKDF (reference sequence). This CDR3 is 18 amino acids long. CDR3 in DNA: TGTGCCACCAGCAGAGGAGGGGGCGCGGTACGCTCCTACAATGAGCAGTTCTTC. As protein: CATSRGGGAVRSYNEQFF.

The CDR3 nucleotides read TGCAGCGGACAGACAGGGTTTGGTGAAAAACTGTTTTTT. Encoded protein: CSGQTGFGEKLFF. The gene calls are TRBV29-1 and TRBJ1-4, with TRBD1 matching 7 bases. Germline V gives CDR1 SQVTM, CDR2 ANQGSEA. V lost 7 bases, J lost 7 bases, and 9 bases stayed unmatched. The CDR3 contains 13 residues.

The chain has TRBV6-1 and TRBJ1-4; D possibly corresponds to TRBD1 (5 bases). This CDR3 is built from 19 residues. With 0 bases removed from V and 12 bases from J, the gap between germline ends came to 29 bases. Looked up from germline, CDR1 is MNHNS and CDR2 is SASEGT. The chain's CDR3 is CASSEAMSTEGFKGPQLFF. In nucleotides, the CDR3 is TGTGCCAGCAGTGAAGCTATGTCGACAGAAGGGTTTAAAGGGCCTCAACTGTTTTTT.

The rearrangement uses TRBV11-2 and TRBJ2-5, with D tentatively TRBD1 (5 bases). The CDR3 spans 13 residues. The germline V gene encodes CDR1 SGHAT and CDR2 FQNNGV. V lost 6 bases, J lost 5 bases, and 13 bases lay in between. The CDR3 protein is CASRQDSWETQYF. The CDR3 DNA reads as TGTGCCAGCAGACAAGACAGTTGGGAGACCCAGTACTTC.

The chain combines TRBV11-2 with TRBJ2-3; D perhaps matches TRBD1 (6 bases). Trimming took 2 bases from V and 3 from J, leaving 18 bases between them. Germline V gene sequence: CDR1 SGHAT, CDR2 FQNNGV. The CDR3 consists of 17 residues. The DNA of the CDR3 is TGTGCCAGCAGCTTAATTGGAAGGGGGAAGAAGACAGATACGCAGTATTTT. This encodes CASSLIGRGKKTDTQYF.

The chain couples TRBV7-2 to TRBJ1-5; 7 bases agree with TRBD1. V lost 1 base, J lost 3 bases, and 3 bases stayed unmatched. Germline values: CDR1 SGHTA, CDR2 FQGNSA. The CDR3 covers 15 residues. The CDR3 sequence is CASSLGDRVNQPQHF. The CDR3 DNA sequence: TGTGCCAGCAGCTTAGGAGACAGGGTCAATCAGCCCCAGCATTTT.